This entry lists 20 T cell receptor beta chains sequenced from one sample in a study of cytomegalovirus exposure and HLA in healthy donors. The PCR employed 60 Vbeta primers together with 13 Jbeta primers. Data came from immunoSEQ multiplex PCR; TCRdb stores just in-frame clones and leaves some out. This table holds about 140,000 clones, 82% found once. Sample: PBMCs. The receptors here all came from a man under 40 in good health and CMV-seropositive.

This clone showed up just once. The rearrangement uses TRBV28 and TRBJ2-7; 8 nucleotides align to TRBD1. CDR1 is MDHEN, CDR2 SYDVKM, per germline. CDR3 size: 15 residues. Unmatched junction bases numbered 6, after V lost 3 bases and J lost 2 bases. CDR3 loop: CASSLPDRAAYEQYF. CDR3 DNA: TGTGCCAGCAGTTTGCCGGACAGGGCTGCCTACGAGCAGTACTTC.

The chain employs TRBV5-4 and TRBJ2-1; D is unresolved. The CDR3 has 15 amino acids. The V and J ends lost 0 bases and 0 bases respectively, with 7 bases between them. Germline CDR1 reads SGHNT; CDR2 reads YYREEE (reference sequence). The CDR3 sequence: CASSLGGSSYNEQFF. In DNA form, the CDR3 reads TGTGCCAGCAGCTTGGGTGGCAGCTCCTACAATGAGCAGTTCTTC.

The chain carries TRBV5-4 and TRBJ1-2, with D tentatively TRBD1 (6 bases). Trimming cost V 6 bases and J 6 bases, with 18 bases left between them. Per the germline V gene, CDR1 is SGHNT and CDR2 is YYREEE (reference sequence). The CDR3 loop spans 14 amino acids. DNA for the CDR3: TGTGCCAGCACCTTACTACAGGGTCAGGATGGCTACACCTTC. Its protein is CASTLLQGQDGYTF.

The rearrangement links TRBV6-5 to TRBJ1-5, with D possibly being TRBD1 (6 bases). Between the trimmed V and J ends, which lost 6 bases and 3 bases, there was a span of 15 bases. The CDR3 runs 15 residues. The germline V gene encodes CDR1 MNHEY and CDR2 SVGAGI. CDR3 loop: CASRTTGTPNQPQHF. The CDR3 DNA is TGTGCCAGCAGGACGACCGGGACACCCAATCAGCCCCAGCATTTT.

J is TRBJ1-5 and V is TRBV12-2; the table gives TRBD1 as D, unverified against the DNA. TRBV12-2 is deemed a pseudogene. The CDR3 totals 15 residues. The CDR3 bases are TGTGCAAGTCGCCCGACAGGGGGAAACAATCAGCCCCAGCATTTT. Protein product: CASRPTGGNNQPQHF.

The V and J genes are TRBV9 and TRBJ2-7, with a possible D match to TRBD1 (5 bases). V lost 0 bases, J lost 4 bases, and 14 bases lay in between. Germline V CDR1 and CDR2: SGDLS, YYNGEE. This CDR3 has 15 residues. CDR3 in amino acids: CASSVGQGQNYEQYF. Here the CDR3 DNA reads TGTGCCAGCAGCGTAGGGCAAGGACAAAATTACGAGCAGTACTTC.

Comments on this clone: This CDR3 is also generated by other DNA sequences in the sample. The chain links TRBV28 to TRBJ1-5, with D unclear. The CDR3 sequence is 12 residues long. Germline V gives CDR1 MDHEN, CDR2 SYDVKM. The V end lost 4 bases, the J end lost 6 bases, and 7 bases lay between the germline ends. This CDR3 is CASSSGSQPQHF. The CDR3, as DNA: TGTGCCAGCAGTTCGGGTAGTCAGCCCCAGCATTTT.

This sequence joins TRBV29-1 and TRBJ2-5, with D tentatively TRBD1 (5 bases). This CDR3 has 12 amino acids. The germline V gene encodes CDR1 SQVTM and CDR2 ANQGSEA. V was trimmed by 7 bases and J by 3 bases, leaving 12 bases between them. CDR3 in DNA: TGCAGCGCCGTAAGGGGTGAAGAGACCCAGTACTTC. Its protein product is CSAVRGEETQYF.

The chain employs TRBV7-9 and TRBJ2-2, with 12 bases fitting TRBD2. The CDR3 sequence is 15 residues long. CDR1 is SEHNR and CDR2 is FQNEAQ in the germline V gene (reference sequence). With 5 bases clipped from V and 5 bases from J, the junction kept 3 bases outside the gene matches. In DNA form, the CDR3 reads TGTGCCAGCAGCCCTGGACTAGCGGGGACCGGGGAGCTGTTTTTT. Translating gives CASSPGLAGTGELFF. The full variable domain, its missing parts supplied by reference TRBV7-9 and TRBJ2-2, is DTGVSQNPRHKITKRGQNVTFRCDPISEHNRLYWYRQTLGQGPEFLTYFQNEAQLEKSRLLSDRFSAERPKGSFSTLEIQRTEQGDSAMYLCASSPGLAGTGELFFGEGSRLTVL.

This chain links TRBV7-6 with TRBJ2-1; 8 bases fit TRBD2. The CDR3 extends over 15 amino acids. The V segment lost 8 bases and the J segment 7 bases; nucleotides outside the gene matches: 13. Looked up from germline, CDR1 is SGHVS and CDR2 is FNYEAQ. The CDR3 is CASQVAGGAWNEQFF. The CDR3 DNA reads as TGTGCCAGCCAAGTAGCCGGGGGGGCTTGGAATGAGCAGTTCTTC. The entire variable domain, with the rest obtained from reference TRBV7-6 and TRBJ2-1, is as follows: GAGVSQSPRYKVTKRGQDVALRCDPISGHVSLYWYRQALGQGPEFLTYFNYEAQQDKSGLPNDRFSAERPEGSISTLTIQRTEQRDSAMYRCASQVAGGAWNEQFFGPGTRLTVL.

The chain recombines TRBV7-7 with TRBJ2-7; TRBD2 matches at 7 bases. V was pared by 1 base and J by 6 bases, with 3 bases of the junction left unmatched. Germline V gene lookup returns CDR1 SSHAT and CDR2 FNYEAQ (reference sequence). The length of the CDR3 is 13 residues. The CDR3 spells CASSLGGGSEQYF. The CDR3 DNA sequence: TGTGCCAGCAGCTTAGGGGGGGGTTCCGAGCAGTACTTC.

A word on this clone: Other DNA sequences in this sample translate to the same CDR3. V is TRBV6-1 and J is TRBJ2-3; weak D call: TRBD2 (5 bases). Germline values: CDR1 MNHNS, CDR2 SASEGT. The length of the CDR3 is 15 residues. V was pared by 1 base and J by 2 bases, with 10 bases between. CDR3 nucleotide sequence: TGTGCCAGCAGTGAAGGTCTAGCCGTCACAGATACGCAGTATTTT. This translates into CASSEGLAVTDTQYF.

The chain joins TRBV5-6 to TRBJ2-1; 9 bases are shared with TRBD2. Germline V CDR1 and CDR2: SGHDT, YYEEEE. The CDR3 contains 16 residues. The junction had 6 bases not matched to a gene; V was cut back by 1 base and J by 4 bases. As DNA, the CDR3 is TGTGCCAGCAGCTTGTGGGAAGCGGGAGGTTACAATGAGCAGTTCTTC. This codes for CASSLWEAGGYNEQFF.

Note on this clone: Other DNA sequences in the sample encode the same CDR3. The chain couples TRBV7-2 to TRBJ1-3, with D possibly matching TRBD1 (5 bases). Trimming removed 2 bases at V and 3 bases at J, with 8 bases between. This CDR3 spans 14 amino acids. Germline assignment: CDR1 SGHTA and CDR2 FQGNSA. CDR3 DNA sequence: TGTGCCAGCAGCTTACCAGGGATTGGAAACACCATATATTTT. Protein product: CASSLPGIGNTIYF.

The chain is built from TRBV19 and TRBJ2-3, with 9 bases lining up with TRBD1. V was clipped by 10 bases and J by 0 bases; unmatched bases: 5. The CDR3 runs 14 residues. The V gene's germline CDR1 is LNHDA and CDR2 SQIVND (reference sequence). CDR3 in DNA: TGTGCCACGGCACAGGGGGCGAGCACAGATACGCAGTATTTT. Translated, it gives CATAQGASTDTQYF.

The J gene is TRBJ2-1, the V gene TRBV5-1; the match to TRBD1 covers 8 bases. The CDR3 runs 16 residues. The junction had 6 bases not matched to a gene; V was cut back by 4 bases and J by 0 bases. CDR1 and CDR2 from the germline V gene are SGHRS and YFSETQ. The CDR3 DNA follows: TGCGCCAGCAGCCCGACAGGGGTGCGCTCCTACAATGAGCAGTTCTTC. Its translation: CASSPTGVRSYNEQFF.

The chain combines TRBV6-1 with TRBJ1-1; D is unresolved. Germline V CDR1 and CDR2: MNHNS, SASEGT. V gave up 6 bases and J gave up 11 bases, with 19 bases separating them. The CDR3 length is 13 residues. CDR3 loop: CASRDGLSVGAFF. CDR3 sequence (DNA): TGTGCCAGCAGGGACGGACTGTCCGTCGGGGCTTTCTTT.

The V and J genes are TRBV5-1 and TRBJ1-5, with 9 bases fitting TRBD1. CDR1 and CDR2 from the germline V gene are SGHRS and YFSETQ. The ends lost 4 bases at V and 7 bases at J; junction bases unmatched: 12. The CDR3 covers 16 residues. The CDR3 bases are TGCGCCAGCAGCCAAACGCCCGGGACAGGGACCCAGCCCCAGCATTTT. As protein: CASSQTPGTGTQPQHF.

V is TRBV6-5 and J is TRBJ2-7, with D hard to call. V was cut by 6 bases and J by 0 bases, with 12 bases left in between. Germline V gives CDR1 MNHEY, CDR2 SVGAGI. This CDR3 spans 14 amino acids. Here the CDR3 DNA reads TGTGCCAGCAGACCGACAAGAACCTCCTACGAGCAGTACTTC. Translated: CASRPTRTSYEQYF.

The chain uses TRBV28 and TRBJ2-5; D is unclear. CDR1 and CDR2 (germline): MDHEN, SYDVKM. Trimming took off 6 bases at V and 5 bases at J, with 16 bases between the two ends. The length of the CDR3 is 14 residues. CDR3 loop: CASSRPNSWETQYF. CDR3 nucleotide sequence: TGTGCCAGCAGCCGGCCTAATAGCTGGGAGACCCAGTACTTC.